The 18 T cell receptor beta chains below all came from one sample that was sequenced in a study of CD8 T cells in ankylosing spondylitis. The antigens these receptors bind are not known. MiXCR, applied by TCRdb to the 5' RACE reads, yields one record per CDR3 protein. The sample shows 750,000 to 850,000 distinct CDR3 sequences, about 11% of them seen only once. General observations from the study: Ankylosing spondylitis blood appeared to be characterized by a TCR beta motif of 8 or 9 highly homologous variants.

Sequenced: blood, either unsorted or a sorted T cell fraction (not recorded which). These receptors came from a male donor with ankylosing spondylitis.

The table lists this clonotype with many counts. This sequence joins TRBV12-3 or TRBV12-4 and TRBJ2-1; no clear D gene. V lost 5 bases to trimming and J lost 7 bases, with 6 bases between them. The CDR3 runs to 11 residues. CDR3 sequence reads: CASSARNEQFF. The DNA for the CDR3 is TGTGCCAGCAGTGCTAGGAATGAGCAGTTCTTC.

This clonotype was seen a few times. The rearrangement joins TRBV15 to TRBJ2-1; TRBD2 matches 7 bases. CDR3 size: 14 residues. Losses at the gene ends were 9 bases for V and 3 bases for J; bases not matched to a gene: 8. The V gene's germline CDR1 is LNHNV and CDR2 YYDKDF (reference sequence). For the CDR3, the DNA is TGTGCCACGGGGGAGGGCAGGAACTACAATGAGCAGTTCTTC. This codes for CATGEGRNYNEQFF.

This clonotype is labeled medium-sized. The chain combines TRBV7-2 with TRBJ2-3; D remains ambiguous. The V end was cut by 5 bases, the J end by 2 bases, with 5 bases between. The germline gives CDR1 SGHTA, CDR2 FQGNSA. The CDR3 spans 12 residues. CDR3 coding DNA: TGTGCCAGCAGCCAATCCACAGATACGCAGTATTTT. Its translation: CASSQSTDTQYF.

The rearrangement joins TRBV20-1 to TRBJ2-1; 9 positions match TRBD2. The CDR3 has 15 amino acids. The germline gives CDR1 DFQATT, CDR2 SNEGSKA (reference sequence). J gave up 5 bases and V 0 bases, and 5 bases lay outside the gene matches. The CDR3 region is CSAREGTSLNNEQFF. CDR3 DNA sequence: TGCAGTGCTAGAGAGGGGACTAGCTTAAACAATGAGCAGTTCTTC.

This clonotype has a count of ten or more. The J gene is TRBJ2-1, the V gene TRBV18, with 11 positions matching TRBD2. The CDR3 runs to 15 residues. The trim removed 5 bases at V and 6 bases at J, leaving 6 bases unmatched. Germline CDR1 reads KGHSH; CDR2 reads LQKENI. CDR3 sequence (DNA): TGTGCCAGCTCAACTCTAGCGGGAGGCCCCAATGAGCAGTTCTTC. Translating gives CASSTLAGGPNEQFF. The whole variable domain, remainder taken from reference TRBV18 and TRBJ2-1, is NAGVMQNPRHLVRRRGQEARLRCSPMKGHSHVYWYRQLPEEGLKFMVYLQKENIIDESGMPKERFSAEFPKEGPSILRIQQVVRGDSAAYFCASSTLAGGPNEQFFGPGTRLTVL.

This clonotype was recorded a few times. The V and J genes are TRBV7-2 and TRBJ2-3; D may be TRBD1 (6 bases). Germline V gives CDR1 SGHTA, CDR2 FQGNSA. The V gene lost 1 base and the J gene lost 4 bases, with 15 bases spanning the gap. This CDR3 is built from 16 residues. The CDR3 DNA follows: TGTGCCAGCAGCTTAGTGACAGGTTCCCCGGCAGATACGCAGTATTTT. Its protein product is CASSLVTGSPADTQYF.

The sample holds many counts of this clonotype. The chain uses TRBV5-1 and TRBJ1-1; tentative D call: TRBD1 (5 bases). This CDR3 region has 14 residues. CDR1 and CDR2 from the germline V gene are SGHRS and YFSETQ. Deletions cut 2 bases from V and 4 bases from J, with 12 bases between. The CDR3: CASSFGAGVTEAFF. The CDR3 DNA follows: TGCGCCAGCAGCTTTGGGGCGGGTGTCACTGAAGCTTTCTTT.

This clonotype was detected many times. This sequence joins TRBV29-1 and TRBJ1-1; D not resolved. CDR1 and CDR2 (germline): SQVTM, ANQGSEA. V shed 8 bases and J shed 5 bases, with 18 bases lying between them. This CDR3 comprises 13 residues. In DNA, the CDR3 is TGCAGCATAGATTCTGTCGGGGAAACTGAAGCTTTCTTT. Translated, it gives CSIDSVGETEAFF. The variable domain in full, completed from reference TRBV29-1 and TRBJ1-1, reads SAVISQKPSRDICQRGTSLTIQCQVDSQVTMMFWYRQQPGQSLTLIATANQGSEATYESGFVIDKFPISRPNLTFSTLTVSNMSPEDSSIYLCSIDSVGETEAFFGQGTRLTVV.

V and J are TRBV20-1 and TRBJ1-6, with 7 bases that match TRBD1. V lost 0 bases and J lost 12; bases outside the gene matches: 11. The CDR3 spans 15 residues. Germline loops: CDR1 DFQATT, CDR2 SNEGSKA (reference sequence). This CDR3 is CSARDQGGLDLPLHF. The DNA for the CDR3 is TGCAGTGCTAGAGATCAAGGGGGCCTGGATTTACCCCTCCACTTT.

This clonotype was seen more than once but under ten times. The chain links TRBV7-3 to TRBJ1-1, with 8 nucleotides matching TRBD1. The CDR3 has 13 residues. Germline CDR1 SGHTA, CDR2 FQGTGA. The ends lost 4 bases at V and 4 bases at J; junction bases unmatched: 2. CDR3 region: CASSSGGPTEAFF. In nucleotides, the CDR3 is TGTGCCAGCAGCTCAGGGGGCCCCACTGAAGCTTTCTTT.

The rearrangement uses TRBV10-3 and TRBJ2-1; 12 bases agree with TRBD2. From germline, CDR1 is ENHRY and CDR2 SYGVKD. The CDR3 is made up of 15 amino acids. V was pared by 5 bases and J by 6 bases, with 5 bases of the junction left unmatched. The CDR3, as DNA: TGTGCCATCAGTAGTACTAGCGGGGGGTCCAATGAGCAGTTCTTC. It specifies CAISSTSGGSNEQFF.

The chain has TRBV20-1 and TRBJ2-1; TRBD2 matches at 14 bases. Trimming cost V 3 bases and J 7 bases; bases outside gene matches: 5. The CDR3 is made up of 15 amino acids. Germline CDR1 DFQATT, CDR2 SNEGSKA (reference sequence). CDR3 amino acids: CSASAGTSGSNEQFF. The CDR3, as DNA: TGCAGTGCTAGCGCCGGGACTAGCGGGAGTAATGAGCAGTTCTTC.

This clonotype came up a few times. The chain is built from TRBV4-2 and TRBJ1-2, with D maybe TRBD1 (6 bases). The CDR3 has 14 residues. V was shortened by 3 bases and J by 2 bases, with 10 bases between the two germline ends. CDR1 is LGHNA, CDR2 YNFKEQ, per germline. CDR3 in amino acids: CASSHPGQNYGYTF. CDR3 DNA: TGTGCCAGCAGCCATCCAGGACAGAACTATGGCTACACCTTC.

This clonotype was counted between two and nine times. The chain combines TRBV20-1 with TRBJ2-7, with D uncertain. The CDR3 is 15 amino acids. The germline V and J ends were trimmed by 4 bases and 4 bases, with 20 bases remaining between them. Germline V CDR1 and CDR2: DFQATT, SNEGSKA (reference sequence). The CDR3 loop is CSATGRSKLGYEQYF. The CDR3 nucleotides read TGCAGTGCTACCGGCAGGTCGAAGCTTGGGTACGAGCAGTACTTC.

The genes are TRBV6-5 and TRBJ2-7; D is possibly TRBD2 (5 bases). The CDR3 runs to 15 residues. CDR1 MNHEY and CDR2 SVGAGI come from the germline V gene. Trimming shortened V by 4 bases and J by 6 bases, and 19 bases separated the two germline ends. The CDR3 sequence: CASSSQGSRAGEQYF. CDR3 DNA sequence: TGTGCCAGCAGTTCTCAAGGGTCGAGGGCGGGCGAGCAGTACTTC.

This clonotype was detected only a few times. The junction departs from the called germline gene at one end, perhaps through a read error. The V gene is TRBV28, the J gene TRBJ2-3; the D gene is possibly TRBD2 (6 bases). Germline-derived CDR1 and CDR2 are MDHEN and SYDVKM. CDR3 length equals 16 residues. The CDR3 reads CASSLRTIYSTNTQYF. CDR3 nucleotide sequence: TGTGCCAGCAGTCTCAGGACTATCTATAGCACAAATACGCAGTATTTT.

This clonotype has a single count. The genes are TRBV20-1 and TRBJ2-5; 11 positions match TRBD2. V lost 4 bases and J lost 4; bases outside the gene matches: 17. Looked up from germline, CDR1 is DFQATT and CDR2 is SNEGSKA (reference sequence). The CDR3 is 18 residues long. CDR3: CSATLTSGRAYVRETQYF. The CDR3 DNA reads TGCAGTGCTACCCTTACTAGCGGGAGAGCGTACGTTCGAGAGACCCAGTACTTC.

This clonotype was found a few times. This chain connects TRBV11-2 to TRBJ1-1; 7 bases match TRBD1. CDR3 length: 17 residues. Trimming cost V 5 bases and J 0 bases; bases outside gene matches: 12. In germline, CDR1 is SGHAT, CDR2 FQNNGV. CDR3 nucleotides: TGTGCCAGCAGCGTAACCGGGACAGCCATAATGAACACTGAAGCTTTCTTT. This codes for CASSVTGTAIMNTEAFF. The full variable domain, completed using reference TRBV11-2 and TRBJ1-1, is EAGVAQSPRYKIIEKRQSVAFWCNPISGHATLYWYQQILGQGPKLLIQFQNNGVVDDSQLPKDRFSAERLKGVDSTLKIQPAKLEDSAVYLCASSVTGTAIMNTEAFFGQGTRLTVV.